The entry that follows covers one T cell receptor (beta chain) sequence. CDR1 and CDR2 (germline): ENHRY, SYGVKD. V lost 0 bases, J lost 6 bases, and 12 bases lay in between. This CDR3 contains 15 residues. Treatment reported: preoperative locoregional IRX-2 cytokine immunotherapy. The source of the sample is a study of preoperative IRX-2 immunotherapy in early breast cancer. Clones were sequenced by immunoSEQ multiplex PCR, and TCRdb holds only the in-frame ones, with some missing. The top ten clones hold around 2% of a sample with roughly 93,000 clones, more than 80% of them seen once. V is TRBV10-3 and J is TRBJ1-5, with D tentatively TRBD1 (5 bases). The sequence derives from a human donor with breast cancer. Sequences were derived from tumor tissue, sampled after IRX-2 immunotherapy. CDR3 sequence: CAISESMGVGQPQHF. The CDR3 DNA reads as TGTGCCATCAGTGAGTCGATGGGGGTCGGTCAGCCCCAGCATTTT.